This TCR beta chain was recovered during a study of chemoradiotherapy in HPV16-positive cancers. Findings of the study overall: Functional assays defining HPV-specific T cells used only a couple of HPV16-positive patients. Better recurrence-free survival went with HPV-responsive T-cell expansion in HPV16-positive patients.

As to this clone: Its antigen remains unidentified.

Method: immunoSEQ multiplex PCR; TCRdb's copy keeps in-frame clones and lacks some. The repertoire holds under 8,000 clones, over 70% seen once, with approximately 5% in the top ten. Sequencing used tumor tissue, obtained from a patient who underwent chemoradiotherapy. This receptor was obtained from a human donor with HPV-associated anogenital cancer.

In nucleotides, the CDR3 is TGTGCCAGCTCACCACGTGACACAGATACGCAGTATTTT. It yields the protein CASSPRDTDTQYF. V and J are TRBV18 and TRBJ2-3; no firm D call. Trimming shortened V by 1 base and J by 2 bases, and 4 bases separated the two germline ends. Germline CDR1 KGHSH, CDR2 LQKENI. CDR3 length: 13 residues.